The rows below give T cell receptor beta chains drawn from one sample of a study of blood T cell repertoires in COVID-19. Some clones are missing from TCRdb's copy, which holds only in-frame ones; the method was immunoSEQ multiplex PCR. This sample has 150,000 to 200,000 clones; 75% to 90% occur once, and the top ten carry more than 2.5%. Sequencing was done on a sample of peripheral blood. Every receptor here comes from a man aged 55 to 70 with acute or convalescent COVID-19. CDR3s include the opening cysteine and the closing phenylalanine or tryptophan. The order of the fields is D gene, V gene, clone size, J gene, CDR3 protein, CDR3 DNA. The D gene is left open where the match is weak. Rows may omit the clone size; those that give it use once, few, many or a size class.

NA	TRBV7-3	NA	TRBJ2-1	CASSPGGSSYNEQFF	TGTGCCAGCAGCCCCGGGGGAAGCTCCTACAATGAGCAGTTCTTC
NA	TRBV10-3	once	TRBJ2-7	CAISESGQQYEQYF	TGTGCCATCAGTGAGTCCGGACAGCAATACGAGCAGTACTTC
TRBD1	TRBV4-3	NA	TRBJ2-7	CASSPSGAGGEQYF	TGCGCCAGCAGCCCCTCTGGGGCAGGGGGCGAGCAGTACTTC
TRBD1	TRBV7-7	NA	TRBJ2-7	CASSLDRTGEQYF	TGTGCTAGCAGCTTAGACAGGACAGGCGAGCAGTACTTC
NA	TRBV5-4	NA	TRBJ2-7	CASSLSRGVGEQYF	TGTGCCAGCAGCTTATCCAGGGGTGTGGGTGAGCAGTACTTC
NA	TRBV7-3	NA	TRBJ2-2	CASSPDRLNTGELFF	TGTGCCAGCAGCCCCGACAGGTTAAACACCGGGGAGCTGTTTTTT
NA	TRBV11-2	NA	TRBJ2-7	CASSVRLENLLYEQYF	TGTGCCAGCAGCGTTCGACTAGAGAATCTCCTGTACGAGCAGTACTTC
TRBD1	TRBV30	few	TRBJ1-2	CAWNLGQGIYGYTF	TGTGCCTGGAACCTTGGACAGGGCATTTATGGCTACACCTTC
TRBD2	TRBV4-1	NA	TRBJ2-3	CASSLAGAITGADTQYF	TGCGCCAGCAGCCTAGCGGGAGCCATAACGGGAGCAGATACGCAGTATTTT
TRBD1	TRBV28	NA	TRBJ1-1	CASRPIDRDNTEAFF	TGTGCCAGCAGGCCAATTGACAGGGATAACACTGAAGCTTTCTTT
NA	TRBV28	NA	TRBJ1-5	CASSWGPRPQHF	TGTGCCAGCAGTTGGGGCCCTCGGCCCCAGCATTTT
NA	TRBV3-1/TRBV3-2	NA	TRBJ2-5	CASSPGDFRGTPYF	NA
TRBD1	TRBV24-1	once	TRBJ2-7	CATSGSGTGWREQYF	TGTGCCACCAGTGGTTCCGGGACAGGGTGGCGGGAGCAGTACTTC
NA	TRBV18	NA	TRBJ2-7	CASSPWGPGELSYEQYF	TGTGCCAGCTCACCATGGGGCCCAGGAGAACTCTCCTACGAGCAGTACTTC
NA	TRBV6-6	few	TRBJ1-5	CASSYTSAGGQPQHF	TGTGCCAGCAGTTACACCTCAGCCGGGGGGCAGCCCCAGCATTTT
NA	TRBV30	NA	TRBJ1-2	CAWNPSRNGYTF	TGTGCCTGGAACCCTAGCAGAAATGGCTACACCTTC
NA	TRBV2	NA	TRBJ1-4	CASSRRSAPGEKLFF	TGTGCCAGCTCACGACGGTCGGCCCCGGGGGAGAAACTGTTTTTT
NA	TRBV6-1	NA	TRBJ2-3	CASSEASRSTDTQYF	TGTGCCAGCAGTGAAGCATCCAGGAGCACAGATACGCAGTATTTT
NA	TRBV19	NA	TRBJ2-7	CASGRVDEQYF	TGTGCCAGTGGCAGGGTCGACGAGCAGTACTTC
TRBD1	TRBV4-1	few	TRBJ1-6	CASSQDIAGGSPLHF	TGCGCCAGCAGCCAAGATATTGCAGGGGGTTCACCCCTCCACTTT
TRBD2	TRBV7-3	once	TRBJ2-3	CASSLKAGTSTRGTDTQYF	TGTGCCAGCAGCTTAAAAGCGGGGACTAGTACCAGGGGCACAGATACGCAGTATTTT
NA	TRBV3-1/TRBV3-2	NA	TRBJ2-7	CASSREGYEQYF	TGTGCCAGCAGCCGTGAGGGCTACGAGCAGTACTTC
TRBD1	TRBV30	NA	TRBJ2-3	CAWAARQGVPTDTQYF	TGTGCCTGGGCCGCCCGACAGGGGGTTCCAACAGATACGCAGTATTTT
TRBD2	TRBV19	NA	TRBJ2-2	CASSIDRSLAGGPLGTGELFF	TGTGCCAGTAGTATAGATCGGAGTCTAGCGGGAGGGCCTCTCGGCACCGGGGAGCTGTTTTTT
TRBD2	TRBV18	NA	TRBJ2-1	CASSRGLAGGRGGNEQFF	TGTGCCAGCTCCCGAGGACTAGCGGGAGGGAGGGGCGGCAATGAGCAGTTCTTC
TRBD1	TRBV7-2	NA	TRBJ1-5	CASSRGPGGLSNQPQHF	TGTGCCAGCAGCAGAGGTCCAGGGGGGTTAAGCAATCAGCCCCAGCATTTT
TRBD2	TRBV9	NA	TRBJ2-5	CASSAATFGEGSKTQYF	TGTGCCAGCAGCGCAGCGACTTTCGGGGAGGGTTCAAAGACCCAGTACTTC
NA	TRBV28	NA	TRBJ2-2	CASSLGTFTGELFF	TGTGCCAGCAGTTTAGGGACATTCACCGGGGAGCTGTTTTTT
NA	TRBV28	few	TRBJ1-5	CASSPQGKPQHF	TGTGCCAGCAGTCCCCAGGGGAAGCCCCAGCATTTT
TRBD1	TRBV30	NA	TRBJ1-1	CAWRKKDRGGDQNTEAFF	TGTGCCTGGAGAAAGAAGGACAGGGGCGGGGACCAGAACACTGAAGCTTTCTTT
TRBD2	TRBV3-1/TRBV3-2	NA	TRBJ2-1	CASSQGTSGNPSDEQFF	TGTGCCAGCAGCCAAGGGACTAGCGGGAACCCTTCAGATGAGCAGTTCTTC
NA	TRBV19	NA	TRBJ2-5	CASSDQGTYQETQYF	TGTGCCAGTAGTGATCAGGGGACGTACCAAGAGACCCAGTACTTC
NA	TRBV11-2	once	TRBJ1-2	CASSFGVNYGYTF	TGTGCCAGCAGCTTCGGGGTTAACTATGGCTACACCTTC
NA	TRBV28	NA	TRBJ2-2	CASSLPQGGGGELFF	TGTGCCAGCAGTTTACCACAGGGTGGTGGCGGGGAGCTGTTTTTT
NA	TRBV4-1	NA	TRBJ1-6	CASSQAYSDSYNSPLHF	TGCGCCAGCAGCCAAGCCTACTCCGACTCCTATAATTCACCCCTCCACTTT
NA	TRBV28	NA	TRBJ1-1	CASRPAGFTEAFF	TGTGCCAGCAGACCGGCAGGGTTCACTGAAGCTTTCTTT
NA	TRBV30	NA	TRBJ1-6	CAWSVGAANSPLHF	TGTGCCTGGAGTGTAGGGGCAGCAAATTCACCCCTCCACTTT
TRBD2	TRBV27	once	TRBJ2-7	CASSSALAGARDEQYF	TGTGCCAGCAGTTCAGCATTAGCGGGGGCCAGGGACGAGCAGTACTTC
NA	TRBV7-2	NA	TRBJ2-5	CASSLAVQVVETQYF	TGTGCCAGCAGCTTAGCGGTTCAGGTAGTAGAGACCCAGTACTTC
NA	TRBV5-1	once	TRBJ2-5	CASSLGQAETQYF	TGCGCCAGCAGCCTGGGGCAGGCAGAGACCCAGTACTTC
TRBD1	TRBV28	NA	TRBJ1-1	CASSPTAGQGGTEAFF	TGTGCCAGCAGTCCCACCGCGGGACAGGGAGGCACTGAAGCTTTCTTT
TRBD1	TRBV27	NA	TRBJ1-6	CASSSGTGLNSPLHF	TGTGCCAGCAGTTCCGGGACAGGGCTCAATTCACCCCTCCACTTT
NA	TRBV27	NA	TRBJ1-2	CASSFSGTRGNYGYTF	TGTGCCAGCAGTTTCTCTGGGACACGCGGCAACTATGGCTACACCTTC
NA	TRBV7-8	NA	TRBJ2-1	CASSLDQGTYNEQFF	TGTGCCAGCAGCTTAGATCAGGGGACCTACAATGAGCAGTTCTTC
TRBD1	TRBV28	NA	TRBJ1-6	CASSTGGGSPLHF	TGTGCCAGCTCGACAGGGGGAGGATCACCCCTCCACTTT
TRBD1	TRBV9	NA	TRBJ1-1	CASSDTGGTEAFF	TGTGCCAGCAGTGACACAGGGGGCACTGAAGCTTTCTTT